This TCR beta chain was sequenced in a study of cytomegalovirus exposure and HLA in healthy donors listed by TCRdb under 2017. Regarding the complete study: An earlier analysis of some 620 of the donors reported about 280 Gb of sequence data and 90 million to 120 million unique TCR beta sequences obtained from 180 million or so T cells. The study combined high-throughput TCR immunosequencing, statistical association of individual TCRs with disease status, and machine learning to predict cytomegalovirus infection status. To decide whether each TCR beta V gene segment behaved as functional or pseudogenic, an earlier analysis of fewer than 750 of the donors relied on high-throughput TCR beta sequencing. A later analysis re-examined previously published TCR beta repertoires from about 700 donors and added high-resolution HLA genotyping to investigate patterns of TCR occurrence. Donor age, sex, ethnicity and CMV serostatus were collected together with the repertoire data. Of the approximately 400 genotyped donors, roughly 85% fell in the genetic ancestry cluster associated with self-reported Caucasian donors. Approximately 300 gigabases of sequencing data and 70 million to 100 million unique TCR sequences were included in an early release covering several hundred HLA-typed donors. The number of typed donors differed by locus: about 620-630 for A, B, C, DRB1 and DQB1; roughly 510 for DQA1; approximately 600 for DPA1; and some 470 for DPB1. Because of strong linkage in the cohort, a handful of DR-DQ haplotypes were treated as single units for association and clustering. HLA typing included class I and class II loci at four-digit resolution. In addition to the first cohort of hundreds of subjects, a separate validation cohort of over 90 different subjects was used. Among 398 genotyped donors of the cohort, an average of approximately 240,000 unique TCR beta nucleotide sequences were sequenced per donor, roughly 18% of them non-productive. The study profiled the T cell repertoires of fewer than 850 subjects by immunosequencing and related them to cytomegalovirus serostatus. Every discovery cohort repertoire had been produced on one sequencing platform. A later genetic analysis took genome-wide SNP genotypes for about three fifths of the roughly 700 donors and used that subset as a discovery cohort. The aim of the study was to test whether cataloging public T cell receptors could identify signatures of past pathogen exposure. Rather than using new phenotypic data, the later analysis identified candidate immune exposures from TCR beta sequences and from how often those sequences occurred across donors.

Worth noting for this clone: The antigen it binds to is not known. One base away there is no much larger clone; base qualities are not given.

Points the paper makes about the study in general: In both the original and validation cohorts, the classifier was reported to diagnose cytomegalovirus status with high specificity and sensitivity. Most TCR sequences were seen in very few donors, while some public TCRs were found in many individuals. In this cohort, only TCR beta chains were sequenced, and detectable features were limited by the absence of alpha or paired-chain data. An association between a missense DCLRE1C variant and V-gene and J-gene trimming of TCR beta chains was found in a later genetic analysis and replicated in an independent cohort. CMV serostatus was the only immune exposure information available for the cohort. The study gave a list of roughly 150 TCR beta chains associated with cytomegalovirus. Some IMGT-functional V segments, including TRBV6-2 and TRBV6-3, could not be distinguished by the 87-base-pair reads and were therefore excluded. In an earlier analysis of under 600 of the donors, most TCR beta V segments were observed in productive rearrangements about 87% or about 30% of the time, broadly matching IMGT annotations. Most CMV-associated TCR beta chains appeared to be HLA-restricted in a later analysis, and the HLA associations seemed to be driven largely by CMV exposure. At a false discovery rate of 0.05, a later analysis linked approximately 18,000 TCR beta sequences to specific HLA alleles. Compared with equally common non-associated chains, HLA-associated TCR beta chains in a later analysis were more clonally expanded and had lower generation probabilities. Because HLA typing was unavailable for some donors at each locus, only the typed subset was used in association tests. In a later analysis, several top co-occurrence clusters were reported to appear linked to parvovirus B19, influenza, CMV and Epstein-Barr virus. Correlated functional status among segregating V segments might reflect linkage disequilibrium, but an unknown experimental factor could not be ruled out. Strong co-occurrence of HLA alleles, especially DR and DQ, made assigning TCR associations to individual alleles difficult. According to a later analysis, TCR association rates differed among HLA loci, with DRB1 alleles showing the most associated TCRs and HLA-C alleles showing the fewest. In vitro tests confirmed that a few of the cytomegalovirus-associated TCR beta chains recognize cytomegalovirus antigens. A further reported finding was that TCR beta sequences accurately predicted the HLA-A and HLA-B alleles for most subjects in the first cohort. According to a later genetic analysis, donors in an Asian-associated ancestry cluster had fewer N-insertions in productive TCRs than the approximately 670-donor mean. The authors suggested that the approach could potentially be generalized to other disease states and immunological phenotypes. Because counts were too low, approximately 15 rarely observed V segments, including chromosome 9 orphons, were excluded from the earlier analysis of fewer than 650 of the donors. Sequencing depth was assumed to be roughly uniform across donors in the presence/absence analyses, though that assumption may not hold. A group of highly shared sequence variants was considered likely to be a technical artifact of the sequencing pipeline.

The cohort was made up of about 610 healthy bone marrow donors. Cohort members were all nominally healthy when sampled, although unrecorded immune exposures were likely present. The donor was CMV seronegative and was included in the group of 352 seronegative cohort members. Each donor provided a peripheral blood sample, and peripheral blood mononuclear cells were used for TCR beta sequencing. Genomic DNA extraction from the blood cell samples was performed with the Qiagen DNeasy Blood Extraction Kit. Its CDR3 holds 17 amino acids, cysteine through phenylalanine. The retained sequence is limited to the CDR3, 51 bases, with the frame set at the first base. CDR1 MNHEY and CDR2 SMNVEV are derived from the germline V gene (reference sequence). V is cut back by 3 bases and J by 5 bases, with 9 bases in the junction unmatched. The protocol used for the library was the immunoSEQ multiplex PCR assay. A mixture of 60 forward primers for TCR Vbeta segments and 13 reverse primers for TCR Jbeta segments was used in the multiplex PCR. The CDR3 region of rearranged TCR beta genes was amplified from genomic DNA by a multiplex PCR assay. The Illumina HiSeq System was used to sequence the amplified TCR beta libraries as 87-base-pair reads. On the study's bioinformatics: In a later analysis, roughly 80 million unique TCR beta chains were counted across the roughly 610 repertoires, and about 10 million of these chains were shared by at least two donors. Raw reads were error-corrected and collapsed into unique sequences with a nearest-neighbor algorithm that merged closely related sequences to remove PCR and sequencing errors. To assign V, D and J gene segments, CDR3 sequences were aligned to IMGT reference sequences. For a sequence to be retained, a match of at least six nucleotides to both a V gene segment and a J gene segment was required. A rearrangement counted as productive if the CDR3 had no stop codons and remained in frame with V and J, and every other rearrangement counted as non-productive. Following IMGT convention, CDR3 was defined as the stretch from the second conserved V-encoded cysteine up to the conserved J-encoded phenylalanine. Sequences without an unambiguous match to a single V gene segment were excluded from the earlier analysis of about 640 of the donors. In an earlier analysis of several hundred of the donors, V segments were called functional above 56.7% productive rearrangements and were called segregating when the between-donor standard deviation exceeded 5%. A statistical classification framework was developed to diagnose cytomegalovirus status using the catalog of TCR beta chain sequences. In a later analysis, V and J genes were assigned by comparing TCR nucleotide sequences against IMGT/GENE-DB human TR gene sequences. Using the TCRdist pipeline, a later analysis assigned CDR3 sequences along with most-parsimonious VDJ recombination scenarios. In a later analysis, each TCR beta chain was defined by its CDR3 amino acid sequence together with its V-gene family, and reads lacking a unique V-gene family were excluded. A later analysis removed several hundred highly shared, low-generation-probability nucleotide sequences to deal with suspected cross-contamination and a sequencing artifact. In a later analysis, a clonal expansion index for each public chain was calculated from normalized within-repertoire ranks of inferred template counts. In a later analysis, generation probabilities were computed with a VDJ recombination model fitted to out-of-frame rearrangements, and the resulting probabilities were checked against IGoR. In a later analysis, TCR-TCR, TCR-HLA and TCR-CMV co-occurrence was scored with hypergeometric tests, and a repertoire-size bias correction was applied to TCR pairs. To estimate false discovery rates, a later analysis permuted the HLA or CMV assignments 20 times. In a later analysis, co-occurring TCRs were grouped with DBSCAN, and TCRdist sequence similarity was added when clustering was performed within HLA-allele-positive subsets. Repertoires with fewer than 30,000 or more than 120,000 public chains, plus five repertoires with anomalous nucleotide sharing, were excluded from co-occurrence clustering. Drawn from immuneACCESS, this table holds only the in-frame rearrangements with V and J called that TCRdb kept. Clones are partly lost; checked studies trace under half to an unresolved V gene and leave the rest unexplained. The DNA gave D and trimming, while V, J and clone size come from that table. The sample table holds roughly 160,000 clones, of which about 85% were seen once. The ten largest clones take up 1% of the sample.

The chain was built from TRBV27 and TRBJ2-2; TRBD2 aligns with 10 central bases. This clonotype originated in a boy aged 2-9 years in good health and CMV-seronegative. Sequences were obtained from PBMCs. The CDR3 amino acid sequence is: CASSLPSGGPRTGELFF. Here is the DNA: TGTGCCAGCAGTTTGCCTAGCGGGGGCCCAAGAACCGGGGAGCTGTTTTTT.